The clone carrying this T cell receptor (beta chain) was found many times. A second PCR, run for about 6 to 11 cycles, used a sample-barcoded 5' primer plus a J-beta primer mix. TCRdb itself ran the 5' RACE reads through MiXCR, one entry per CDR3 protein. This table has about 1.6 million distinct CDR3 sequences, about 35% appearing once. This sample is drawn from a study of blood T cells in healthy people across ages. Source material: blood. This clonotype originated in a woman in her 30s in good health.

The CDR3 DNA follows: TGTGCCAGCAAACCCGCTAGCACAGATACGCAGTATTTT. This codes for CASKPASTDTQYF. The genes are TRBV27 and TRBJ2-3; D remains ambiguous. The CDR3 consists of 13 residues. V lost 7 bases to trimming and J lost 0 bases, with 8 bases between them. The germline gives CDR1 MNHEY, CDR2 SMNVEV (reference sequence).